These 14 T cell receptor delta chains came from one sample sequenced in a study of gamma-delta T cells after stem cell transplantation. TCRdb fed the RT-PCR reads to CATT. The repertoire holds 1,100 to 1,500 delta-chain clones, approximately 14% seen once, with approximately 54% in the top ten. The sequenced material came from gamma-delta T cells. Every receptor here comes from a human donor. It is not recorded whose cells these are; they may come from a transplant donor.

The rearrangement uses TRDV2 and TRDJ1; 12 nucleotides match TRDD3. V lost 1 base to trimming and J lost 2 bases; unmatched junction nucleotides: 25. The CDR3 extends over 23 amino acids. Germline assignment: CDR1 GEAIGNYY and CDR2 EKD. The CDR3 reads CACDTGTGGYNDQSRRWTDKLIF. As DNA, the CDR3 is TGTGCCTGTGACACTGGCACTGGGGGATACAACGATCAAAGCAGGAGGTGGACCGATAAACTCATCTTT.

Concerning this clone: This likely came from a read error, as a far larger clone is one base away. This CDR3 is also generated by other DNA sequences in the sample. The chain employs TRDV3 and TRDJ1; 13 bases match TRDD3. The germline CDR1 and CDR2 sequences are TVYSNPD and GDNSRS (reference sequence). This CDR3 comprises 24 residues. The CDR3 bases are TGTGCCTTTAATCGGAAACCCCCACTACGGGGACTGGGGGATACGCGGGGGAACACCGATAACCTCATCTTT. Amino acids: CAFNRKPPLRGLGDTRGNTDNLIF.

This chain links TRDV2 with TRDJ3; TRDD3 matches at 8 bases. Germline V lookup: CDR1 GEAIGNYY, CDR2 EKD. This CDR3 has 19 amino acids. V lost 0 bases, J lost 0 bases, and 6 bases stayed unmatched. CDR3: CACDTGGIGRSWDTRQMFF. CDR3 nucleotides: TGTGCCTGTGACACCGGGGGGATAGGCCGCTCCTGGGACACCCGACAGATGTTTTTC.

This rearrangement joins TRDV2 to TRDJ3; 8 bases match TRDD3. In germline, CDR1 is GEAIGNYY, CDR2 EKD. The CDR3 runs to 22 residues. The V gene end was trimmed by 0 bases and the J gene end by 0 bases; junction bases not matched to a gene: 15. CDR3 protein: CACDTKFTGGPGSSWDTRQMFF. CDR3 DNA sequence: TGTGCCTGTGACACCAAATTTACTGGGGGCCCCGGGAGCTCCTGGGACACCCGACAGATGTTTTTC.

In its sample, this clone ranks as medium-sized (0.01 to 0.1%). The V gene is TRDV2, the J gene TRDJ1; 8 bases agree with TRDD3. Germline V gives CDR1 GEAIGNYY, CDR2 EKD. The length of the CDR3 is 18 residues. V lost 1 base to trimming and J lost 0 bases; unmatched junction nucleotides: 12. CDR3 amino acids: CACDTLHLGEKYTDKLIF. CDR3 in DNA: TGTGCCTGTGACACTTTGCACCTGGGGGAAAAGTACACCGATAAACTCATCTTT.

This clone was counted between two and nine times. The rearrangement links TRDV1 to TRDJ1; 13 nucleotides align to TRDD3. Germline values: CDR1 TSWWSYY, CDR2 QGS. The CDR3 has 20 residues. Losses at the gene ends were 0 bases for V and 0 bases for J; bases not matched to a gene: 10. CDR3 nucleotide sequence: TGTGCTCTTGGGGAACTTTGGTACGGGACTGGGGGATACGACACCGATAAACTCATCTTT. Translated, it gives CALGELWYGTGGYDTDKLIF.

This clone was seen only a few times. TCRdb pairs this DNA with a much larger clone's protein that differs at residue 9, likely a read error; the protein shown was translated from the DNA. This rearrangement joins TRDV2 to TRDJ1; D might be TRDD2 (5 bases). CDR1 is GEAIGNYY, CDR2 EKD, per germline. This CDR3 region has 15 residues. V lost 3 bases and J 7 bases, leaving 20 bases between the germline ends. CDR3 bases: TGTGCCTGTGACTACCTACGTGGGAGGATGAGTAAACTCATCTTT. Translated: CACDYLRGRMSKLIF.

Regarding this clone: TCRdb's protein, taken from a much larger clone, differs from this DNA's translation at residue 11, likely owing to a read error; the protein displayed comes from the DNA. V and J are TRDV3 and TRDJ1; the D gene is possibly TRDD2 (6 bases). V gave up 2 bases and J gave up 0 bases, with 25 bases separating them. Germline V CDR1 and CDR2: TVYSNPD, GDNSRS (reference sequence). The CDR3 length is 18 residues. As DNA, the CDR3 is TGTGCCTTTTTACCTTCCCACTTTTACTGGTCGTACACCGATAAACTCATCTTT. It specifies CAFLPSHFYWSYTDKLIF.

With respect to this clone: The protein TCRdb gives is from a much larger clone and does not agree with this DNA's translation at residue 3, likely a read error; the protein shown here comes from the DNA. CDR3 residues: CALNRKPPLRGLGDTRGNTDKLIF. Here the CDR3 DNA reads TGTGCCCTTAATCGGAAACCCCCACTACGGGGACTGGGGGATACGCGGGGGAACACCGATAAACTCATCTTT. The chain recombines TRDV3 with TRDJ1, with TRDD3 matching 13 bases. Germline assignment: CDR1 TVYSNPD and CDR2 GDNSRS (reference sequence). The CDR3 extends over 24 amino acids. Trimming took 5 bases from V and 0 from J; bases not matched to a gene: 33.

Regarding this clone: The likely explanation is a read error, given a far larger clone one base away. Other DNA sequences in the same sample also yield this CDR3. J is TRDJ1 and V is TRDV1, with 8 bases matching TRDD3. V dropped 0 bases and J dropped 2; count of bases not matched to a gene: 32. The CDR3 is made up of 25 amino acids. Germline assignment: CDR1 TSWWSYY and CDR2 QGS. The CDR3 here is CALGELPLNPPHPWGMCLKTDKLIF. For the CDR3, the DNA is TGTGCTCTTGGGGAACTTCCCCTTAACCCCCCACATCCTTGGGGGATGTGCCTGAAGACCGATAAACTCATCTTT.

Concerning this clone: It is likely a read error: a sequence one base away is far more abundant. Other DNA sequences in the same sample also yield this CDR3. CDR3 loop: CAFNRKPPLRGLGDTRGNTDKLIF. The CDR3 DNA follows: TGTGCCTTTAATCGGAAACCCCCACTACGGGGACTGGGGGATACGCGGGGGAACACAGATAAACTCATCTTT. The V gene is TRDV3, the J gene TRDJ1, with 13 bases identical to TRDD3. This CDR3 is 24 amino acids long. CDR1 and CDR2 from the germline V gene are TVYSNPD and GDNSRS (reference sequence). Supplemented by reference TRDV3 and TRDJ1, the full variable domain reads CDKVTQSSPDQTVASGSEVVLLCTYDTVYSNPDLFWYRIRPDYSFQFVFYGDNSRSEGADFTQGRFSVKHILTQKAFHLVISPVRTEDSATYYCAFNRKPPLRGLGDTRGNTDKLIFGKGTRVTVEP.

In its sample, this clone was seen a few times. The gene calls are TRDV1 and TRDJ1, with D possibly TRDD2 on 6 matching bases. V lost 5 bases, J lost 8 bases, and 42 bases lay in between. Germline lookup yields CDR1 TSWWSYY and CDR2 QGS. This CDR3 contains 22 residues. The CDR3, as DNA: TGTGCTCTTGGGCCCCCGCTCCTACCAGCATGGAACACGAAGGTTAGTGAAAGAAAACTCATCTTT. Translated: CALGPPLLPAWNTKVSERKLIF.

This clone showed up just a few times. A read error likely explains this, since a far larger clone differs by one base. The V and J genes are TRDV3 and TRDJ1, with 13 bases fitting TRDD3. V shed 1 base and J 0 bases; nucleotides not matched to a gene: 29. CDR3 size: 24 residues. The germline V gene encodes CDR1 TVYSNPD and CDR2 GDNSRS (reference sequence). DNA of the CDR3: TGTGCCTTTAATCGGAAACCCCCACTACGGGGACTGGGGGATACGTGGGGGAACACCGATAAACTCATCTTT. Translation gives CAFNRKPPLRGLGDTWGNTDKLIF.

There are a few counts of this clone. This rearrangement joins TRDV2 to TRDJ1; 11 nucleotides align to TRDD3. The V segment lost 2 bases and the J segment 3 bases; nucleotides outside the gene matches: 4. The germline CDR1 and CDR2 sequences are GEAIGNYY and EKD. This CDR3 comprises 15 residues. The CDR3 reads CACDSLGDTPDKLIF. CDR3 sequence (DNA): TGTGCCTGTGACAGCCTGGGGGATACTCCCGATAAACTCATCTTT.